This T cell receptor (beta chain) was recovered during a study of monozygotic twins with inflammatory bowel disease. The CDR3 has 14 residues. Germline-derived CDR1 and CDR2 are LGHDT and YNNKEL (reference sequence). The unique tags termed UMIs, each holding a 6-nucleotide sample barcode, were added by means of template switching. Reprocessing the 5' RACE reads, TCRdb reports a single entry for every CDR3 protein and omits DNA. Its listing shows 170,000 or so distinct CDR3 sequences. V gene TRBV3-1 combines with J gene TRBJ2-1. This TCR was sampled from a human donor with ulcerative colitis or Crohn's disease, or a healthy co-twin of an affected twin (not recorded which). The source material was blood. This CDR3 reads CASSPGFFYNEQFF.